This is a list of T cell receptor beta chains from one sample in a study of long-term antiretroviral therapy in people with HIV. Generated by immunoSEQ multiplex PCR, the TCRdb table keeps only in-frame clones and is missing some. The data show 5,000 to 8,000 clones, roughly 80% seen once. The specimen was unsorted PBMCs, collected 0.5 years before starting antiretroviral therapy. The receptor set was obtained from a man in his forties with HIV. Both conserved end residues are part of each CDR3. The order of the fields is clone size, V gene, D gene, J gene, CDR3 DNA, CDR3 protein. D genes are given only for firm matches. A clone size is listed for some rows: how often the clone was seen (once, few, many), or a class if it is expanded.

once,TRBV27,-,TRBJ2-7,TGTGCCAGCAGTTTCAACGGGGGGCCCTCCTACGAGCAGTACTTC,CASSFNGGPSYEQYF
once,TRBV7-6,TRBD1,TRBJ2-6,TGTGCCAGCAGCTCGACAGGGGCTGGGGCCAACGTCCTGACTTTC,CASSSTGAGANVLTF
few,TRBV5-6,TRBD1,TRBJ1-5,TGTGCCAGCAGCCCCTCAACAGGGGGCAATCAGCCCCAGCATTTT,CASSPSTGGNQPQHF
once,TRBV28,TRBD1,TRBJ1-4,TGTGCCAGCAGTCTGGGACAGGGGGCGTATGGGGAAAAACTGTTTTTT,CASSLGQGAYGEKLFF
-,TRBV7-9,-,TRBJ1-6,TGTGCCAGCAGCTTAGTTCCCCGACCAGGCTTCTCTGGTTCACCCCTCCACTTT,CASSLVPRPGFSGSPLHF
-,TRBV13,TRBD1,TRBJ2-7,TGTGCCAGCAGCTTCGGGACAGGTTCCTCGGTTCTCTACGAGCAGTACTTC,CASSFGTGSSVLYEQYF
-,TRBV7-2,-,TRBJ1-1,TGTGCCAGCAGCTACGGCTTAGAAGCTTTCTTT,CASSYGLEAFF
-,TRBV14,-,TRBJ2-2,TGTGCCAGCAGCACCCACGGGACAAGTACCGGGGAGCTGTTTTTT,CASSTHGTSTGELFF
-,TRBV11-2,-,TRBJ1-5,TGTGCCAGCAGCCACGACGGACATAGCAATCAGCCCCAGCATTTT,CASSHDGHSNQPQHF
medium-sized,TRBV5-8,-,TRBJ1-5,TGTGCCAGCAGCTTGAGGGGGACTAGCAATCAGCCCCAGCATTTT,CASSLRGTSNQPQHF
few,TRBV27,-,TRBJ1-1,TGTGCCAGCAGTTTAAATGGGGGACTTGTCACTGAAGCTTTCTTT,CASSLNGGLVTEAFF
-,TRBV4-2,TRBD1,TRBJ1-2,TGTGCCAGCAGCCAAGGGACAGGGGGCGAAGATGGCTACACCTTC,CASSQGTGGEDGYTF
once,TRBV9,-,TRBJ1-2,TGTGCCAGCAGCGTAGGTGGGAGAGATGGCTACACCTTC,CASSVGGRDGYTF
once,TRBV5-1,-,TRBJ2-7,TGCGCCAGCAGCCCCGCTTCCGGGACTGTAGGCGACGAGCAGTACTTC,CASSPASGTVGDEQYF
-,TRBV30,-,TRBJ1-1,TGTGCCTGGAGTAACGCCAATGAAGCTTTCTTT,CAWSNANEAFF
few,TRBV19,-,TRBJ1-2,TGTGCCAGTAGTCAGGACAGATCCTATGGCTACACCTTC,CASSQDRSYGYTF
-,TRBV6-6,-,TRBJ2-7,TGTGCCAGCAGTTACACCCTCGGCAGGGTCCGAAAGGGGTACTTC,CASSYTLGRVRKGYF
few,TRBV7-9,TRBD2,TRBJ2-1,TGTGCCAGCTCCCTCTGGGGAGGCGGGGGAAGGGATGAGCAGTTCTTC,CASSLWGGGGRDEQFF
-,TRBV15,-,TRBJ2-7,TGTGCCACCAGCAGAGGGGACCGGGACCCTATCAGCTCCTACGAGCAGTACTTC,CATSRGDRDPISSYEQYF
few,TRBV11-2,-,TRBJ2-7,TGTGCCAGCAGCTTAGATTTTGGGGTTCCCTACGAGCAGTACTTC,CASSLDFGVPYEQYF
-,TRBV30,-,TRBJ1-4,TGTGCCTGGAGTGTGACCGGGCTTCCTAATGAAAAACTGTTTTTT,CAWSVTGLPNEKLFF
-,TRBV29-1,-,TRBJ2-3,TGCAGCGTTGAAGATATTGAGGACGTGAGCACAGATACGCAGTATTTT,CSVEDIEDVSTDTQYF
-,TRBV27,-,TRBJ1-5,TGTGCCAGCAGTGCCTCAGGGCCCAATCAGCCCCAGCATTTT,CASSASGPNQPQHF
-,TRBV9,TRBD1,TRBJ1-3,TGTGCCAGCAGCCCTCGTGGACAGGGGGTTGGAAACACCATATATTTT,CASSPRGQGVGNTIYF
-,TRBV30,TRBD2,TRBJ2-7,TGTGCCTGGAGTTTCGGGGGGGGCTCCTACGAGCAGTACTTC,CAWSFGGGSYEQYF
-,TRBV19,-,TRBJ1-5,TGTGCCAGTAGTAATTTCGCCAAGTATCAGCCCCAGCATTTT,CASSNFAKYQPQHF
-,TRBV23-1,TRBD1,TRBJ1-4,TGCGCCAGCAACCACCTTGCCCGGGACAGAGAACCGGCAACTAATGAAAAACTGTTTTTT,CASNHLARDREPATNEKLFF
once,TRBV27,-,TRBJ2-7,TGTGCCAGCAGTTTCGGCGCAGGGGACTACGAGCAGTACTTC,CASSFGAGDYEQYF
once,TRBV25-1,-,TRBJ2-6,TGTGCCAGCAGTGAACCGAGGTATACAGGGGCCAACGTCCTGACTTTC,CASSEPRYTGANVLTF
-,TRBV30,-,TRBJ1-4,TGTGCCTGGACCGGGGCCATGGGACATGAAAAACTGTTTTTT,CAWTGAMGHEKLFF
-,TRBV27,TRBD2,TRBJ2-3,TGTGCCAGCAGTTTGGGACTAGCGGGGCATACGCAGTATTTT,CASSLGLAGHTQYF
-,TRBV7-8,-,TRBJ1-5,TGTGCCAGCAGCTTAGGAGAGGAGGGGAATCAGCCCCAGCATTTT,CASSLGEEGNQPQHF
-,TRBV28,-,TRBJ1-3,TGTGCCGGCGCCGGGACGCCTGGAAACACCATATATTTT,CAGAGTPGNTIYF
once,TRBV19,-,TRBJ2-7,TGTGCCAGTAGTATAGATCTAGTGGGGAGTGAGCAGTACTTC,CASSIDLVGSEQYF
once,TRBV10-3,-,TRBJ1-6,TGTGCCATCAGGGAATTTCAGGATAATTCACCCCTCCACTTT,CAIREFQDNSPLHF
-,TRBV27,TRBD1,TRBJ2-7,TGTGCCAGCAGACTAGGACAGGGGGCTTCCTACGAGCAGTACTTC,CASRLGQGASYEQYF
-,TRBV5-4,TRBD2,TRBJ2-7,TGTGCCAGCAGCCTGATAGCGGGGGGGCCATCCGAGCAGTACTTC,CASSLIAGGPSEQYF
-,TRBV6-5,TRBD1,TRBJ1-4,TGTGCCAGCAGTTTAGGACAGGGAGCAACTAATGAAAAACTGTTTTTT,CASSLGQGATNEKLFF
-,TRBV5-1,TRBD1,TRBJ1-5,TGCGCCAGCAGCTTGGGAGGGGGCCAGCCCCAGCATTTT,CASSLGGGQPQHF
-,TRBV19,-,TRBJ2-3,TGTGCCAGTAGTATAGAGCAGGGAAGCACAGATACGCAGTATTTT,CASSIEQGSTDTQYF
-,TRBV15,TRBD1,TRBJ2-7,TGTGCCACCAGCAGAGGACAGGGGGCGAATGAGCAGTACTTC,CATSRGQGANEQYF
-,TRBV4-1,-,TRBJ2-7,TGCGCCAGCAGCCAAGATTTCGGTTACGAGCAGTACTTC,CASSQDFGYEQYF
-,TRBV29-1,-,TRBJ2-1,TGCAGCGTTGAGGATGGGTGGTCCTACAATGAGCAGTTCTTC,CSVEDGWSYNEQFF
medium-sized,TRBV4-3,TRBD2,TRBJ2-1,TGCGCCAGCAGCCAAGGAAGCGGGGGTGCCTACAATGAGCAGTTCTTC,CASSQGSGGAYNEQFF
-,TRBV9,TRBD1,TRBJ2-7,TGTGCCAGCAGCACCGGACAGGGACCCTCCTACGAGCAGTACTTC,CASSTGQGPSYEQYF
-,TRBV10-3,-,TRBJ2-7,TGTGCCATCAAAGGACGGAACTCCTACGAGCAGTACTTC,CAIKGRNSYEQYF
few,TRBV4-1,-,TRBJ2-7,TGCGCCAGCAGCCAGACCGCCTCCTACGAGCAGTACTTC,CASSQTASYEQYF
-,TRBV5-1,TRBD1,TRBJ1-2,TGCGCCAGCAGCTTGGGGGACAGGGGTTCCTCCTATGGCTACACCTTC,CASSLGDRGSSYGYTF
-,TRBV5-1,TRBD2,TRBJ2-3,TGCGCCAGCAGCACTCAAGCGGGACCTAGCACAGATACGCAGTATTTT,CASSTQAGPSTDTQYF
medium-sized,TRBV5-8,TRBD1,TRBJ2-7,TGTGCCAGCAGCCTGGACAGGCTCTCCTACGAGCAGTACTTC,CASSLDRLSYEQYF
-,TRBV4-3,-,TRBJ2-1,TGCGCCAGCAGCCAAGATCTTGGTGGCAATGAGCAGTTCTTC,CASSQDLGGNEQFF
-,TRBV4-2,TRBD1,TRBJ1-1,TGTGCCAGCAGCCTCAGGGGGCGAAACACTGAAGCTTTCTTT,CASSLRGRNTEAFF
-,TRBV5-6,-,TRBJ1-5,TGTGCCAGCAGCTTGGGGGTCCTAAGCAATCAGCCCCAGCATTTT,CASSLGVLSNQPQHF
once,TRBV27,TRBD1,TRBJ2-7,TGTGCCAGTGCAGATGACAGGGGGCGCGAGCAGTACTTC,CASADDRGREQYF
-,TRBV27,-,TRBJ1-2,TGTGCCAGCAGTTTAGCAGTCAAGGGGCCTGGCTACACCTTC,CASSLAVKGPGYTF
-,TRBV15,-,TRBJ1-1,TGTGCCACCAGCAGAGATGTAAGGCTTGAAGCTTTCTTT,CATSRDVRLEAFF
-,TRBV7-2,TRBD2,TRBJ2-7,TGTGCCAGCAGCTTAGGAGGCGGGGGGCGAGAGCAGTACTTC,CASSLGGGGREQYF
-,TRBV30,TRBD1,TRBJ2-1,TGTGCCTGGGCGACAGGGGCATACAATGAGCAGTTCTTC,CAWATGAYNEQFF